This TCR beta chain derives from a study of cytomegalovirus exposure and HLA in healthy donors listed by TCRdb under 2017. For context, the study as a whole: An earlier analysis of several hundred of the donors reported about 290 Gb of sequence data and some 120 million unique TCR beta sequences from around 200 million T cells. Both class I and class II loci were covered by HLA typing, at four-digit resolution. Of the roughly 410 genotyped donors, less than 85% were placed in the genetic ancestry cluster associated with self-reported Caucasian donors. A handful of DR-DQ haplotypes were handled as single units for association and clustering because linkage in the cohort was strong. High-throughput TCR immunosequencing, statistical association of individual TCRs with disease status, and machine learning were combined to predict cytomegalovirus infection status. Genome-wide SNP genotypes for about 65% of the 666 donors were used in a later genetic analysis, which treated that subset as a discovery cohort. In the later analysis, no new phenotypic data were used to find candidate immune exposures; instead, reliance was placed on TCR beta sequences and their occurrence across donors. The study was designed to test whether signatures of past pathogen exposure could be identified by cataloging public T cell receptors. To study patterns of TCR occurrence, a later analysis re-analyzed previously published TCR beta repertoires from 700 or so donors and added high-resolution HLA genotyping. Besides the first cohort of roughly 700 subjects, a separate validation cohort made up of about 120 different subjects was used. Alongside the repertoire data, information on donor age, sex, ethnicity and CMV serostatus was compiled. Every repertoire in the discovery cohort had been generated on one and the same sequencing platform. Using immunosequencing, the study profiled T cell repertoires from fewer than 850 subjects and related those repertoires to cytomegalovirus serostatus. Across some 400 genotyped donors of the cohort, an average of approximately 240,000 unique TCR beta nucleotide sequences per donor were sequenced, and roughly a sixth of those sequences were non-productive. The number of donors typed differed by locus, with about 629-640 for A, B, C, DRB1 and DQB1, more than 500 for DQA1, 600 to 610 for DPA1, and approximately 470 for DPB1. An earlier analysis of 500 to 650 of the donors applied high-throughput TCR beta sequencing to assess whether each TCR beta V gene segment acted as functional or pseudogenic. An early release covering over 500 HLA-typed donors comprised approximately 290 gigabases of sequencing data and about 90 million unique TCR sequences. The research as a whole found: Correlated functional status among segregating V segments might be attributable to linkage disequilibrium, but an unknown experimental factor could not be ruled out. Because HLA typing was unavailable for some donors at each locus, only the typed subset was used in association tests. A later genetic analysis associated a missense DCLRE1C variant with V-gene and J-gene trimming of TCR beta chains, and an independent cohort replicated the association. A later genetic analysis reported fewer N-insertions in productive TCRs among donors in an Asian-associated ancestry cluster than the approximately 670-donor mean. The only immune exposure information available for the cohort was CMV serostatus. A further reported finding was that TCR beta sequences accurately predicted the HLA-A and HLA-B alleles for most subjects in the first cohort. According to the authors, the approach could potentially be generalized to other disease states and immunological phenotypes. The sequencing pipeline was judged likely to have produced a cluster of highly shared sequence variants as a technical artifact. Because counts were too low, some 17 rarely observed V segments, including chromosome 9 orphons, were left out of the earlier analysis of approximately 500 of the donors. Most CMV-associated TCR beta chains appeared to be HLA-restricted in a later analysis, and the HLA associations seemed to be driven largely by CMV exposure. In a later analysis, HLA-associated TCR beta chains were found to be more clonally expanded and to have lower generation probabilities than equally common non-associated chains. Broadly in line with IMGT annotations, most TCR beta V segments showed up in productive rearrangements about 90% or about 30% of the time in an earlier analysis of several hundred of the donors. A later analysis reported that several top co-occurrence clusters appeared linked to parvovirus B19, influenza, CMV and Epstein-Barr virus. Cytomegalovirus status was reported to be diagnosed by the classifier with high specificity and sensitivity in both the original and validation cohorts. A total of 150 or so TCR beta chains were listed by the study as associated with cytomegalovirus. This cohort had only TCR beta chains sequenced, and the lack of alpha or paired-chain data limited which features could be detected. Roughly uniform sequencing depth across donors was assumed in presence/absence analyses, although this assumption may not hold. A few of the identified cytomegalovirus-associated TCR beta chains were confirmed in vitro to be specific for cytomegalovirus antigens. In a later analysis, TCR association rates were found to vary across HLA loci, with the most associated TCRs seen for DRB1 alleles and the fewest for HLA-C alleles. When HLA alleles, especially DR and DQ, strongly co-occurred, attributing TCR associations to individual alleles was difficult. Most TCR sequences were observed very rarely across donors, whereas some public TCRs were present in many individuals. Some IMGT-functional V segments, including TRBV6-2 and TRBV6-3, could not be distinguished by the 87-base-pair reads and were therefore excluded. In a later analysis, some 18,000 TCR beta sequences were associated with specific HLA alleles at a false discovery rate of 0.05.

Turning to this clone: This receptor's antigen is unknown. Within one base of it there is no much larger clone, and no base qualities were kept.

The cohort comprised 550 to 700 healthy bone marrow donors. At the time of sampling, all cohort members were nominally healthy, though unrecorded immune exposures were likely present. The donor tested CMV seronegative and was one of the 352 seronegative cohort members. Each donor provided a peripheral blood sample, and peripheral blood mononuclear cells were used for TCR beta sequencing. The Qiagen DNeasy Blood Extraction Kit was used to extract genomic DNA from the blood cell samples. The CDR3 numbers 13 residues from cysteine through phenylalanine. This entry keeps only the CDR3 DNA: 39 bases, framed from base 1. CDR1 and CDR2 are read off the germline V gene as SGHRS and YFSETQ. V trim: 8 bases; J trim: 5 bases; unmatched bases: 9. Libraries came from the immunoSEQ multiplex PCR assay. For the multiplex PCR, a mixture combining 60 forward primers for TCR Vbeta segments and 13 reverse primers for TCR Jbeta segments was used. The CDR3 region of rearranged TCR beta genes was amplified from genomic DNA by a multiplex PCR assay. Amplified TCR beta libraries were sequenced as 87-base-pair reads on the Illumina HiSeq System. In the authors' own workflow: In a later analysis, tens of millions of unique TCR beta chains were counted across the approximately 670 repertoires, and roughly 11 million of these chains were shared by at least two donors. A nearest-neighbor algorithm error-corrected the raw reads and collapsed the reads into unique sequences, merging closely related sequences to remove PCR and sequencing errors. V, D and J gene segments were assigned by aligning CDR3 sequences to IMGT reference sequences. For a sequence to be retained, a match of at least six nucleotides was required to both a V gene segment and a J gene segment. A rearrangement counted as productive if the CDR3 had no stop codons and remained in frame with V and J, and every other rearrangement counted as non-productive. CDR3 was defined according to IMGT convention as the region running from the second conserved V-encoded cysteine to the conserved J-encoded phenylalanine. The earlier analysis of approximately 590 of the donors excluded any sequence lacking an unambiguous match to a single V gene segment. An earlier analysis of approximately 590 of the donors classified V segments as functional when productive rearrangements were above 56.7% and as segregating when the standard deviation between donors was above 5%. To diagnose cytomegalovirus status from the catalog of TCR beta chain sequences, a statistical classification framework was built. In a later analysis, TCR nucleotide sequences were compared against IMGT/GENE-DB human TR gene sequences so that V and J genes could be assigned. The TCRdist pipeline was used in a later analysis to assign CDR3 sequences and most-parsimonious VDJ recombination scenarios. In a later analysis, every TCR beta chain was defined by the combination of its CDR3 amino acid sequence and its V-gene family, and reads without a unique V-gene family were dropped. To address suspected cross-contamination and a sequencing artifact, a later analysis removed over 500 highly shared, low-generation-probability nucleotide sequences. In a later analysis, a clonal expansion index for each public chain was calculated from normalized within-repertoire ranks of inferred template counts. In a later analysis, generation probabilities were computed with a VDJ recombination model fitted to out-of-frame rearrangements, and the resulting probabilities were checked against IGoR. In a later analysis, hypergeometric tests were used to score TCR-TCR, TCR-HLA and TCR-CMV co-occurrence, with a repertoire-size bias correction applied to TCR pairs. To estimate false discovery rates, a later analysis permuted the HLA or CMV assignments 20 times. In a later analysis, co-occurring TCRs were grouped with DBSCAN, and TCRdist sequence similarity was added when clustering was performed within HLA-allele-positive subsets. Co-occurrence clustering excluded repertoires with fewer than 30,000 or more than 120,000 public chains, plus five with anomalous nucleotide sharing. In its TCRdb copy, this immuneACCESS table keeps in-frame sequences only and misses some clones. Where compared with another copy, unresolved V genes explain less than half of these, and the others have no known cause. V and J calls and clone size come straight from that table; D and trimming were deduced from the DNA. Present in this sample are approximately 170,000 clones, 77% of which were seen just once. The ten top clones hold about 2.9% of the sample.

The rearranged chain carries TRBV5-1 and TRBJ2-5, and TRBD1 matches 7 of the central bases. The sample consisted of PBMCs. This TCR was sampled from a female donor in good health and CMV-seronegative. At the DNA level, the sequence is TGCGCCAGTTCTCGACAGGGCGGCGAGACCCAGTACTTC. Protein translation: CASSRQGGETQYF.